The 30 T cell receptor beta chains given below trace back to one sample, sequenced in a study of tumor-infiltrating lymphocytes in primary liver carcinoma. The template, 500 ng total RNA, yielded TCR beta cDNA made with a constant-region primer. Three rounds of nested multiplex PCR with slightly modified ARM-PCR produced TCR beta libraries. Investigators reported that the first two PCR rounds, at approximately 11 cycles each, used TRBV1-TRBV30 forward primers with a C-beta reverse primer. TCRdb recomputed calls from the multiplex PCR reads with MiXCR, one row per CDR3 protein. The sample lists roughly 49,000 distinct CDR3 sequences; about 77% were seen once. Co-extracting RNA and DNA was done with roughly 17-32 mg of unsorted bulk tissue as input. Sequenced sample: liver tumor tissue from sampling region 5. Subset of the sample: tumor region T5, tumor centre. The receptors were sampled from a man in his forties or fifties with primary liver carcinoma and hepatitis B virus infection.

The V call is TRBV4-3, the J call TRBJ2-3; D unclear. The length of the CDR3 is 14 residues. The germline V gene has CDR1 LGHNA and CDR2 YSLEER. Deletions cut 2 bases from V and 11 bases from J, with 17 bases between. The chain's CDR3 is CASSQRAFTDEQYF. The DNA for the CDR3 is TGCGCCAGCAGCCAACGGGCTTTCACAGATGAGCAGTATTTT.

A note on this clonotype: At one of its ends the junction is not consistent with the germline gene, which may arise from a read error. The CDR3 DNA sequence: TGTGCCAACAGCTGGGACGCCCCGGGACTAGCGGACACCCGGGAGCTGTTTTTT. The encoded protein is CANSWDAPGLADTRELFF. This chain connects TRBV11-2 to TRBJ2-2; 11 nucleotides match TRBD2. CDR1 and CDR2 (germline): SGHAT, FQNNGV. The CDR3 runs to 18 residues.

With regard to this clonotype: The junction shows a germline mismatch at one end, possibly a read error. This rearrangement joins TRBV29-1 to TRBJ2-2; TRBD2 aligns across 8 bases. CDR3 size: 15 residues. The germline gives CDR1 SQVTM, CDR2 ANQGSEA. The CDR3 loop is CSVGTSMANTGELLF. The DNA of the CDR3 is TGCAGCGTTGGGACTAGCATGGCGAACACCGGGGAGCTGTTGTTT.

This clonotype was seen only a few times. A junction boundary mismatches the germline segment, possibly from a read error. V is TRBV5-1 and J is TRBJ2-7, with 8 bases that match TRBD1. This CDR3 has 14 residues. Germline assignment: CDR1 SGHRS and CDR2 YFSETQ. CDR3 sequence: CASRLRTGPCEQYF. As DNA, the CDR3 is TGCGCCAGCAGACTCAGGACAGGGCCCTGCGAGCAGTATTTC.

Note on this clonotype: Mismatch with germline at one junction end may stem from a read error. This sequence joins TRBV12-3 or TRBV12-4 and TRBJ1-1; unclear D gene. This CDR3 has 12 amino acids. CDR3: CAISFHTSLAFF. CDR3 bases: TGTGCCATCAGTTTTCATACAAGCTTGGCTTTCTTT.

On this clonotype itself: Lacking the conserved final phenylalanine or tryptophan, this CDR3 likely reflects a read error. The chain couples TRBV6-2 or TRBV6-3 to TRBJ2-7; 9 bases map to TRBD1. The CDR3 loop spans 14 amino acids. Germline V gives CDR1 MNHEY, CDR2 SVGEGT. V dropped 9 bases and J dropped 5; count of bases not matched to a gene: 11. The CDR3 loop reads CARSPRDRAHEQYL. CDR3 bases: TGTGCCAGAAGCCCCCGGGACAGGGCCCACGAGCAGTACTTG.

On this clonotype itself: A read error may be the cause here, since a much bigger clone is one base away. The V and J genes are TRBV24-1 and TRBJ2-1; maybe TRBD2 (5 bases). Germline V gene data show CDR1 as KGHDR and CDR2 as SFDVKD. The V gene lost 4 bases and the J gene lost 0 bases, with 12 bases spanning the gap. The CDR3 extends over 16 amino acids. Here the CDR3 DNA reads TGTGCCACCAGTGACCCCACGGGAAGCTCCTACAATGAGCAGTTCTTC. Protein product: CATSDPTGSSYNEQFF.

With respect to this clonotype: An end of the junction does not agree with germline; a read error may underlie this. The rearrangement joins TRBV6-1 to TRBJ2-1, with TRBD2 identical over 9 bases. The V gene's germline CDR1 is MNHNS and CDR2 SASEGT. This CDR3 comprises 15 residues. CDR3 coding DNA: TGTGCTAGCAGTGAAGAAGCGGGAGGATACAGTGAGCCGTTCTTC. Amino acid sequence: CASSEEAGGYSEPFF.

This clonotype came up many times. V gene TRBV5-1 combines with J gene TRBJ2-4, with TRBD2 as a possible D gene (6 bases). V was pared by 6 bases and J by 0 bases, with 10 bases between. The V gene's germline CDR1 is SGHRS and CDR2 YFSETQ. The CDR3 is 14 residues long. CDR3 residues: CASMEAGAKNIQYF. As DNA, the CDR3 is TGCGCCAGCATGGAAGCGGGAGCCAAAAACATTCAGTACTTC.

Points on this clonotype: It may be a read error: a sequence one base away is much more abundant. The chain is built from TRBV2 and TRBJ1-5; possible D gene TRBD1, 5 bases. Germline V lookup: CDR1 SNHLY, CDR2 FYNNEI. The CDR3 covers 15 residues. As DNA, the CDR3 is TGTGCCAGCAGTGAAGGGTCGGGTCGGGGCCTGCCCCATCATTTT. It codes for CASSEGSGRGLPHHF.

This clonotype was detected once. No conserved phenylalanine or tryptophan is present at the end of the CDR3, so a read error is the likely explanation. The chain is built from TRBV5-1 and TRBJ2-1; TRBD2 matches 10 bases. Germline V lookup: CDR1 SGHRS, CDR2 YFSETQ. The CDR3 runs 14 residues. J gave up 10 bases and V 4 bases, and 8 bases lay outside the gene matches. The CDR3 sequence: CASSATGLAREQFL. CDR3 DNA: TGCGCCAGCAGCGCAACGGGACTAGCGAGGGAGCAGTTCTTA.

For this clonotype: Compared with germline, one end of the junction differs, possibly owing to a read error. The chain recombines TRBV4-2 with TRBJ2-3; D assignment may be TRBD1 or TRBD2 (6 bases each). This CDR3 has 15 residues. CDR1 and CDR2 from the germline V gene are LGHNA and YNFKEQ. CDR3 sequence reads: CASSQGGGSRDTRYF. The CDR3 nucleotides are TGTGCCAGCAGCCAAGGAGGGGGGAGCAGAGATACGCGGTATTTT.

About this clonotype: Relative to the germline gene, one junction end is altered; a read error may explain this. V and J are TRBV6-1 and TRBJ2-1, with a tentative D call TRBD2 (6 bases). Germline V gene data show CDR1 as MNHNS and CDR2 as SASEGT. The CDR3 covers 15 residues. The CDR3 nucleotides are TGCGCCAGCACTTCTATACGGGACTCTTACAATGAGCAGTTCTTC. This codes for CASTSIRDSYNEQFF.

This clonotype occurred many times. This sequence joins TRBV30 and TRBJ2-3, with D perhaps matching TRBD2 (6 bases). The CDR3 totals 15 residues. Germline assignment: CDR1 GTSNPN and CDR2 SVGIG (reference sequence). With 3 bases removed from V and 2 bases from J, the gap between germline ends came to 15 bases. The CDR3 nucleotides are TGTGCCTGGAGCCGAACTAGCCCTTTCACAGATACGCAGTATTTT. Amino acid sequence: CAWSRTSPFTDTQYF.

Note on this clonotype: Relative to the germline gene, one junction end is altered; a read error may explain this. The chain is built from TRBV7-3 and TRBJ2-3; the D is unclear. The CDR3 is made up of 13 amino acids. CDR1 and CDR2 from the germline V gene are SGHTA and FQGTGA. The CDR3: CVSSPASTDTQYF. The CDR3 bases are TGTGTCAGCAGCCCCGCCAGCACAGATACGCAGTATTTT.

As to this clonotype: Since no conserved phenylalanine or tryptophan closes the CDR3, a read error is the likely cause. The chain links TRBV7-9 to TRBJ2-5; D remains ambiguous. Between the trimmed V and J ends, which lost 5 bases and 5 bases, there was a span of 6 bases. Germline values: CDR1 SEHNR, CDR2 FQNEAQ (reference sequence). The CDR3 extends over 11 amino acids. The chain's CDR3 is CASSLNETQYL. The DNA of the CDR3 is TGTGCCAGCAGCCTGAATGAGACCCAGTACTTA.

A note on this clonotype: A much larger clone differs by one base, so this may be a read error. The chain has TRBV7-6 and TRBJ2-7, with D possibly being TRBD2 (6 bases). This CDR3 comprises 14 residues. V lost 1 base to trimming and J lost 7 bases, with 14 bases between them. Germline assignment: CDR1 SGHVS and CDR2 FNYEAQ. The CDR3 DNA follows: TGTGCCAGCAGCTTAGGAGGCGGGGTGACGGAGCAGTACTTC. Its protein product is CASSLGGGVTEQYF.

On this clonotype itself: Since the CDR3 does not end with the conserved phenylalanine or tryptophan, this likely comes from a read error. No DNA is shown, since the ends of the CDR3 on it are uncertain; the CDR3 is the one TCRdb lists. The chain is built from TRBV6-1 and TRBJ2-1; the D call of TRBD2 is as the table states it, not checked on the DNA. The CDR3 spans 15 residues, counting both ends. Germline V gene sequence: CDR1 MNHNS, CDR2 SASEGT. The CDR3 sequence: CASGEEAGRYNERFY.

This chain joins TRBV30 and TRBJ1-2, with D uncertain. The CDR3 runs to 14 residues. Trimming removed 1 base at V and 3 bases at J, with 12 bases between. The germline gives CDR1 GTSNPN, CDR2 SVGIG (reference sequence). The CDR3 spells CAWSGDRNYYGYTF. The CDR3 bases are TGTGCCTGGAGTGGGGATAGAAATTACTATGGCTACACCTTC. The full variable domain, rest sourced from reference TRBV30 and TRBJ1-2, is SQTIHQWPATLVQPVGSPLSLECTVEGTSNPNLYWYRQAAGRGLQLLFYSVGIGQISSEVPQNLSASRPQDRQFILSSKKLLLSDSGFYLCAWSGDRNYYGYTFGSGTRLTVV.

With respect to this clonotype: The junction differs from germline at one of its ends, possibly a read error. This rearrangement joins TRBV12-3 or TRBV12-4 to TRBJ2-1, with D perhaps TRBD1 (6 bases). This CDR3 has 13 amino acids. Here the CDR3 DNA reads TGTGCCAGCAGCCTGGGACAAAACAACGAGCAGATCTTC. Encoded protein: CASSLGQNNEQIF.

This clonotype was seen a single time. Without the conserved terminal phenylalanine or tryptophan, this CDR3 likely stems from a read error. CDR3 bases: TGTTCCAGCAGCTTAGGGGAAGGCGCTAACTCATACAATGAGCAGTTCCTC. Protein product: CSSSLGEGANSYNEQFL. The J gene is TRBJ2-1, the V gene TRBV11-3; D might be TRBD1 (5 bases). The CDR3 spans 17 residues. The germline gives CDR1 SGHNT, CDR2 YENEEA.

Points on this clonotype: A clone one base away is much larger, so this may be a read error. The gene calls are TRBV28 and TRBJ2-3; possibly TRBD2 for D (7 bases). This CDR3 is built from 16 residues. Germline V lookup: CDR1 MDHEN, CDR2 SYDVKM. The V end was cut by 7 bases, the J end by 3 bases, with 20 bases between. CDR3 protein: CASTTGGDTQTDTQYF. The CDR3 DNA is TGTGCCAGCACCACTGGGGGGGACACACAGACAGATACGCAGTATTTT.

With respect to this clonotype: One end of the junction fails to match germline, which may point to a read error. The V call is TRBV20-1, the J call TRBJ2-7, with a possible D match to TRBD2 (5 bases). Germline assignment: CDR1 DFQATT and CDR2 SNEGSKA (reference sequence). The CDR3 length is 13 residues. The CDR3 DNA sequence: TGCAGTGCTAGGGGGATTAGCGACTACAAGCAGTACTTC. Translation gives CSARGISDYKQYF.

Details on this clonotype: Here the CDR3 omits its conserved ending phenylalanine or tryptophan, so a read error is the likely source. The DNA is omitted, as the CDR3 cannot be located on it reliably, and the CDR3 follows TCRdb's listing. The CDR3 region is CASATGRETHYV. This sequence joins TRBV2 and TRBJ2-5; TRBD1 is the table's D call and was not checked against the DNA. A total of 12 residues make up the CDR3, ends included. Germline lookup yields CDR1 SNHLY and CDR2 FYNNEI.

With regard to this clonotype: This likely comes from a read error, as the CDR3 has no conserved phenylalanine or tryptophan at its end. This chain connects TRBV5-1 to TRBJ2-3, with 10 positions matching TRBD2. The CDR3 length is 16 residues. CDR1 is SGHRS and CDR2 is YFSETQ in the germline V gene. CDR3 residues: CASRESSGSSTDTQYY. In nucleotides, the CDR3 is TGTGCCAGCAGGGAGTCTAGCGGGAGTTCCACAGATACGCAGTATTAT.

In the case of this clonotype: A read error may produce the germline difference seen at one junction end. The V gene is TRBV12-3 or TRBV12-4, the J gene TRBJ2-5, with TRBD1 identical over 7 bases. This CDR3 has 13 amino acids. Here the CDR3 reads CTSSTTGTETQYF. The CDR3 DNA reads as TGTACCAGCAGCACGACAGGGACGGAGACCCAATACTTC.

Here the CDR3 DNA reads TGCAGCGTTGAAAAAAGTCAGGGGGATAGTGACTATGGCTACACCTTC. This translates into CSVEKSQGDSDYGYTF. This chain links TRBV29-1 with TRBJ1-2; 7 bases line up with TRBD1. J lost 3 bases, V lost 2 bases, and 12 bases had no gene match. CDR3 length equals 16 residues. Germline V lookup: CDR1 SQVTM, CDR2 ANQGSEA.

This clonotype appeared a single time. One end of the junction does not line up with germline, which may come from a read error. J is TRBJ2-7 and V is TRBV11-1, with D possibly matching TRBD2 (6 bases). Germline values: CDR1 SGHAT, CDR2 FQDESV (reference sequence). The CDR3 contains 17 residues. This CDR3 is CAGSLGPAGQSSYEQYF. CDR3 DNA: TGTGCCGGCAGCTTAGGGCCAGCGGGTCAAAGCTCCTACGAGCAGTACTTC.

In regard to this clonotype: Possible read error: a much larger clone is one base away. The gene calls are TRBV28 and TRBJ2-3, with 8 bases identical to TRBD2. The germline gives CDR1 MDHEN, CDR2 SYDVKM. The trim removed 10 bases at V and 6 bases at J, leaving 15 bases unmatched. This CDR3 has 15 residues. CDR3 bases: TGTGCCATCTTCCAGTGGGGACTAGTTAGCGATACGCAGTATTTT. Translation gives CAIFQWGLVSDTQYF.

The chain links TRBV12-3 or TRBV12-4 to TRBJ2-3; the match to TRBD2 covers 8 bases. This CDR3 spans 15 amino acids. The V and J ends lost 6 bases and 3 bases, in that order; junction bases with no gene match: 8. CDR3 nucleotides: TGTGCCAGCAGCATGCCGGGGGGGCGAACAGATACGCAGTATTTT. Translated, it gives CASSMPGGRTDTQYF.